This is a list of T cell receptor beta chains from one sample in a study of CD8 T cells in Susac syndrome. Using its own MiXCR run on the immunoSEQ multiplex PCR reads, TCRdb lists one record per CDR3 protein. The sample has roughly 140,000 distinct CDR3 sequences, 85% to 95% seen once. Sequences were obtained from CD4+ T cells from PBMCs. These receptors were obtained from a human donor with Susac syndrome. The CDR3 runs from the conserved cysteine through the conserved F or W. A D gene is named only where the DNA matches it firmly. Expanded clones are given a class, and other clones once, few, many or no size at all.

D gene: -; V gene: TRBV2; J gene: TRBJ1-2; clone size: -; CDR3 protein: CASSVDTGDGYTF; CDR3 DNA: TGTGCCAGCAGTGTAGACACCGGCGATGGCTACACCTTC
D gene: -; V gene: TRBV2; J gene: TRBJ1-1; clone size: -; CDR3 protein: CATGGLNTEAFF; CDR3 DNA: TGTGCCACCGGCGGGCTGAACACTGAAGCTTTCTTT
D gene: -; V gene: TRBV15; J gene: TRBJ1-6; clone size: -; CDR3 protein: CATSRDRGRTNSPLHF; CDR3 DNA: TGTGCCACCAGCAGAGATCGCGGACGGACTAATTCACCCCTCCACTTT
D gene: -; V gene: TRBV25-1; J gene: TRBJ2-7; clone size: -; CDR3 protein: CASSEAGSIYEQYF; CDR3 DNA: TGTGCCAGCAGTGAAGCAGGGTCCATCTACGAGCAGTACTTC
D gene: TRBD2; V gene: TRBV9; J gene: TRBJ2-1; clone size: -; CDR3 protein: CASSASGGPGDEQFF; CDR3 DNA: TGTGCCAGCAGCGCTAGCGGGGGGCCAGGGGATGAGCAGTTCTTC
D gene: TRBD2; V gene: TRBV20-1; J gene: TRBJ2-1; clone size: once; CDR3 protein: CSASVRGRYNEQFF; CDR3 DNA: TGCAGTGCTAGTGTGCGGGGGAGGTACAATGAGCAGTTCTTC
D gene: TRBD2; V gene: TRBV29-1; J gene: TRBJ2-5; clone size: -; CDR3 protein: CSVVRGGQETQYF; CDR3 DNA: TGCAGCGTTGTCCGCGGGGGGCAAGAGACCCAGTACTTC
D gene: -; V gene: TRBV20-1; J gene: TRBJ2-1; clone size: -; CDR3 protein: CSARRSLGEQFF; CDR3 DNA: TGCAGTGCTCGGCGGTCCCTAGGTGAGCAGTTCTTC
D gene: -; V gene: TRBV7-3; J gene: TRBJ1-1; clone size: -; CDR3 protein: CASSLDGANTEAFF; CDR3 DNA: TGTGCCAGCAGCCTTGACGGGGCTAACACTGAAGCTTTCTTT
D gene: -; V gene: TRBV4-3; J gene: TRBJ2-3; clone size: -; CDR3 protein: CASSQEGLQDTQYF; CDR3 DNA: TGCGCCAGCAGCCAAGAAGGCCTCCAAGATACGCAGTATTTT
D gene: -; V gene: TRBV19; J gene: TRBJ1-6; clone size: -; CDR3 protein: CASRPPGADNSPLHF; CDR3 DNA: TGTGCCAGTAGGCCGCCCGGGGCGGATAATTCACCCCTCCACTTT
D gene: TRBD2; V gene: TRBV4-1; J gene: TRBJ2-1; clone size: -; CDR3 protein: CASSQDPAGGQQFF; CDR3 DNA: TGCGCCAGCAGCCAAGACCCAGCGGGGGGCCAGCAGTTCTTC
D gene: TRBD1; V gene: TRBV29-1; J gene: TRBJ1-2; clone size: -; CDR3 protein: CSVDDRVDGYTF; CDR3 DNA: TGCAGCGTAGACGACAGGGTGGATGGCTACACCTTC
D gene: TRBD1; V gene: TRBV7-9; J gene: TRBJ1-6; clone size: -; CDR3 protein: CASSLDRVKNSPLHF; CDR3 DNA: TGTGCCAGCAGCTTGGACAGGGTAAAGAATTCACCCCTCCACTTT
D gene: -; V gene: TRBV18; J gene: TRBJ2-5; clone size: -; CDR3 protein: CASSPEKETQYF; CDR3 DNA: TGTGCCAGCTCACCAGAGAAAGAGACCCAGTACTTC
D gene: -; V gene: TRBV4-2; J gene: TRBJ1-1; clone size: -; CDR3 protein: CASSLNKEAFF; CDR3 DNA: TGTGCCAGCAGCCTTAACAAAGAAGCTTTCTTT
D gene: TRBD1; V gene: TRBV20-1; J gene: TRBJ1-6; clone size: -; CDR3 protein: CSATMDRGNSPLHF; CDR3 DNA: TGCAGTGCAACGATGGACAGGGGGAATTCACCCCTCCACTTT
D gene: TRBD2; V gene: TRBV29-1; J gene: TRBJ2-4; clone size: -; CDR3 protein: CSVSPGLVNRNIQYF; CDR3 DNA: TGCAGCGTTTCCCCGGGACTAGTGAATCGAAACATTCAGTACTTC
D gene: -; V gene: TRBV5-1; J gene: TRBJ1-2; clone size: -; CDR3 protein: CASSQGANYGYTF; CDR3 DNA: TGCGCCAGCAGCCAGGGCGCTAACTATGGCTACACCTTC
D gene: -; V gene: TRBV20-1; J gene: TRBJ1-1; clone size: -; CDR3 protein: CSASSTGRPEAFF; CDR3 DNA: TGCAGTGCTAGCTCTACAGGGAGGCCTGAAGCTTTCTTT
D gene: -; V gene: TRBV7-2; J gene: TRBJ2-1; clone size: -; CDR3 protein: CASSLGLVRPDEQFF; CDR3 DNA: TGTGCCAGCAGCTTAGGACTCGTACGGCCCGATGAGCAGTTCTTC
D gene: -; V gene: TRBV4-1; J gene: TRBJ2-5; clone size: -; CDR3 protein: CASSQVPGETQYF; CDR3 DNA: TGCGCCAGCAGCCAAGTCCCCGGGGAGACCCAGTACTTC
D gene: -; V gene: TRBV3-1; J gene: TRBJ2-4; clone size: -; CDR3 protein: CASSQGASAENIQYF; CDR3 DNA: TGTGCCAGCAGCCAAGGAGCTAGCGCAGAAAACATTCAGTACTTC
D gene: -; V gene: TRBV9; J gene: TRBJ1-2; clone size: -; CDR3 protein: CASSALTGGNGYTF; CDR3 DNA: TGTGCCAGCAGCGCTCTAACGGGAGGTAATGGCTACACCTTC
D gene: -; V gene: TRBV9; J gene: TRBJ2-1; clone size: -; CDR3 protein: CASSGLTGFNEQFF; CDR3 DNA: TGTGCCAGCAGCGGGTTGACAGGTTTCAATGAGCAGTTCTTC